A selection of T cell receptor beta chains follows, all from one sample in a study of blood T cell repertoires in COVID-19. The protocol was immunoSEQ multiplex PCR, while the TCRdb copy is restricted to in-frame clones and leaves out a portion. The sample contains hundreds of thousands of clones, just under 85% of which appear only once. Sequenced: peripheral blood. Every receptor here comes from a man older than 75 with acute or convalescent COVID-19. Each CDR3 is given with its conserved first and last residue. D genes are given only for firm matches. Size tells how often a clone was seen (once, few, many) or the class of an expanded clone, and some rows leave it out.

v_gene	j_gene	abundance	d_gene	CDR3aa	CDR3nt
TRBV7-9	TRBJ1-2	.	.	CASSLSTGGYTF	TGTGCCAGCAGCTTATCCACTGGTGGCTACACCTTC
TRBV15	TRBJ1-1	.	TRBD1	CATSYHRGLNTEAFF	TGTGCCACCAGCTACCACAGGGGCTTGAACACTGAAGCTTTCTTT
TRBV7-3	TRBJ2-5	.	.	CASSPMTGERETQYF	TGTGCCAGCAGCCCTATGACGGGGGAGCGAGAGACCCAGTACTTC
TRBV29-1	TRBJ2-1	many	TRBD2	CSVEDGGAGFSEQFF	TGCAGCGTTGAAGATGGGGGAGCGGGGTTCAGTGAGCAGTTCTTC
TRBV11-2	TRBJ2-2	many	.	CASSVGGAGARGPGELFF	TGTGCCAGCAGCGTAGGGGGCGCGGGGGCTAGGGGCCCCGGGGAGCTGTTTTTT
TRBV19	TRBJ2-2	.	TRBD2	CASKRLARNTGELFF	TGTGCCAGTAAAAGACTAGCGCGTAACACCGGGGAGCTGTTTTTT
TRBV20-1	TRBJ2-7	few	TRBD2	CSASRLAGEQYF	TGCAGTGCTAGTCGGCTAGCGGGAGAGCAGTACTTC
TRBV9	TRBJ1-2	few	.	CASSVAPTASYGYTF	TGTGCCAGCAGCGTAGCCCCGACAGCCTCCTATGGCTACACCTTC
TRBV18	TRBJ2-7	.	TRBD1	CASSSADRGREQYF	TGTGCCAGCTCCTCCGCGGACAGGGGCCGCGAGCAGTACTTC
TRBV5-4	TRBJ2-5	.	TRBD1	CASSLEDRGWETQYF	TGTGCCAGCAGCTTGGAAGACAGGGGTTGGGAGACCCAGTACTTC
TRBV6-5	TRBJ1-5	few	.	CASSTGGRGRPQHF	TGTGCCAGCAGTACCGGCGGCAGGGGTCGGCCCCAGCATTTT
TRBV14	TRBJ1-4	.	.	CASRGSGKGEKLFF	TGTGCCAGCAGGGGTTCAGGGAAAGGTGAAAAACTGTTTTTT
TRBV5-1	TRBJ1-2	.	TRBD1	CASSSSSSGTGFGGYTF	TGCGCCAGCAGCTCAAGCTCCTCCGGGACAGGGTTCGGCGGCTACACCTTC
TRBV5-5	TRBJ1-5	few	.	CASSSRDWGNQPQHF	TGTGCCAGCAGCTCCCGAGACTGGGGCAATCAGCCCCAGCATTTT
TRBV19	TRBJ1-5	.	.	CATRHGRNQPQHF	TGTGCCACTCGACACGGGAGAAATCAGCCCCAGCATTTT
TRBV30	TRBJ2-7	.	.	CASRRGRFAYEQYF	TGTGCTTCCCGACGGGGGAGGTTTGCCTACGAGCAGTACTTC
TRBV19	TRBJ1-1	.	TRBD1	CASSTGGRPSGTEAFF	TGTGCCAGTAGTACAGGGGGCCGCCCGTCTGGGACTGAAGCTTTCTTT
TRBV5-6	TRBJ1-2	.	.	CASSLSKYGYTF	TGTGCCAGCAGCTTGTCCAAATATGGCTACACCTTC
TRBV2	TRBJ1-1	few	TRBD1	CASSETTGATEAFF	TGTGCCAGCAGTGAAACGACAGGGGCCACTGAAGCTTTCTTT
TRBV3-1/TRBV3-2	TRBJ1-1	.	TRBD1	CASSHLGQANTEAFF	TGTGCCAGCAGCCACCTCGGACAGGCGAACACTGAAGCTTTCTTT
TRBV6-5	TRBJ2-7	.	.	CASRKGGSTYEQYF	TGTGCCAGCAGGAAGGGGGGGTCAACCTACGAGCAGTACTTC
TRBV6-2/TRBV6-3	TRBJ1-2	.	TRBD1	CASSYSTGPYGYTF	TGTGCCAGCAGTTACTCGACAGGGCCCTATGGCTACACCTTC
TRBV3-1/TRBV3-2	TRBJ2-4	.	.	CASSQEAGIAKNIQYF	TGTGCCAGCAGCCAAGAGGCGGGGATAGCCAAAAACATTCAGTACTTC
TRBV6-1	TRBJ1-5	few	.	CASSESINRGNQPQHF	TGTGCCAGCAGTGAATCGATCAATCGAGGGAATCAGCCCCAGCATTTT
TRBV7-2	TRBJ1-3	.	.	CASSLGTASGNTIYF	TGTGCCAGCAGCTTAGGGACAGCGTCTGGAAACACCATATATTTT
TRBV6-5	TRBJ1-4	.	.	CATQRVGNEKLFF	TGTGCCACCCAGAGGGTTGGTAATGAAAAACTGTTTTTT
TRBV5-8	TRBJ2-1	.	TRBD1	CASSTLQGLKAEQFF	TGTGCCAGCAGCACCCTACAGGGGCTTAAGGCTGAGCAGTTCTTC
TRBV10-3	TRBJ2-2	.	.	CAISESQGAGELFF	TGTGCCATCAGTGAGTCGCAAGGAGCCGGGGAGCTGTTTTTT
TRBV12-3/TRBV12-4	TRBJ1-6	.	.	CASSNRVGSPLHF	TGTGCCAGCAGTAACAGGGTTGGTTCACCCCTCCACTTT
TRBV6-5	TRBJ1-1	once	TRBD1	CASSRLGQGDTEAFF	TGTGCCAGCAGCCGTCTCGGACAGGGGGACACTGAAGCTTTCTTT
TRBV7-9	TRBJ2-7	.	TRBD2	CASSPAGRSYEQYF	TGTGCCAGCAGCCCAGCGGGGCGGTCCTACGAGCAGTACTTC
TRBV5-1	TRBJ2-7	.	TRBD1	CASTRQGLSYEQYF	TGCGCCAGTACAAGACAGGGGTTGTCCTACGAGCAGTACTTC
TRBV7-9	TRBJ1-1	.	TRBD1	CASSLEIGTGNTEAFF	TGTGCCAGCAGCTTAGAGATTGGGACAGGGAACACTGAAGCTTTCTTT
TRBV3-1/TRBV3-2	TRBJ2-4	.	.	CASSQGPQGRTKNIQYF	TGTGCCAGCAGCCAAGGACCCCAGGGTAGAACCAAAAACATTCAGTACTTC
TRBV2	TRBJ1-5	.	TRBD1	CASSGTGGAIQPQHF	TGTGCCAGCAGTGGAACAGGGGGCGCGATACAGCCCCAGCATTTT
TRBV7-2	TRBJ1-1	.	.	CASSPGRGSTEAFF	TGTGCCAGCAGCCCTGGGAGGGGTAGCACTGAAGCTTTCTTT
TRBV9	TRBJ2-1	.	TRBD2	CASSTGGLAGGHNEQFF	TGTGCCAGCAGCACAGGCGGACTAGCGGGAGGCCACAATGAGCAGTTCTTC
TRBV5-1	TRBJ2-6	.	.	CASQDSSGANVLTF	TGCGCCAGCCAAGACTCCTCTGGGGCCAACGTCCTGACTTTC
TRBV7-6	TRBJ2-1	.	TRBD1	CASSPPGTGKKNEQFF	TGTGCCAGCAGCCCCCCTGGGACAGGGAAAAAAAATGAGCAGTTCTTC
TRBV14	TRBJ2-1	.	TRBD2	CASSQDDVRQRGHIDNEQFF	TGTGCCAGCAGCCAAGATGATGTGAGGCAGCGGGGCCATATTGATAATGAGCAGTTCTTC
TRBV9	TRBJ1-6	.	.	CASGQGAVGKVHF	TGTGCCAGCGGACAAGGGGCGGTTGGGAAAGTCCACTTT
TRBV11-2	TRBJ2-3	.	TRBD2	CASSSGTSVMDTQYF	TGTGCCAGCAGCTCCGGGACTAGCGTTATGGATACGCAGTATTTT
TRBV5-1	TRBJ1-1	.	TRBD1	CASSPGTANTEAFF	TGCGCCAGCAGCCCCGGGACAGCGAACACTGAAGCTTTCTTT
TRBV19	TRBJ1-2	.	.	CASSIDGLDYGYTF	TGTGCCAGTAGTATCGATGGACTAGACTATGGCTACACCTTC
TRBV27	TRBJ2-1	.	TRBD2	CASSFRTAGGGAYNEQFF	TGTGCCAGCAGTTTCCGGACAGCGGGCGGGGGGGCTTACAATGAGCAGTTCTTC
TRBV2	TRBJ2-3	once	TRBD1	CASSADRDQRYF	TGTGCCAGCAGCGCTGACAGGGACCAGAGGTATTTT
TRBV30	TRBJ2-2	.	TRBD2	CAWSVLAGNTGELFF	TGTGCCTGGAGTGTACTAGCGGGAAACACCGGGGAGCTGTTTTTT
TRBV3-1/TRBV3-2	TRBJ2-7	once	TRBD1	CASSPGQGTYEQYF	TGTGCCAGCAGCCCGGGACAGGGAACCTACGAGCAGTACTTC
TRBV28	TRBJ1-1	.	TRBD1	CASTGTGFQNTEAFF	TGTGCCAGCACCGGGACAGGCTTTCAGAACACTGAAGCTTTCTTT
TRBV3-1/TRBV3-2	TRBJ1-2	.	TRBD1	CASSPGGSYGYTF	TGTGCCAGCAGCCCAGGGGGTAGCTATGGCTACACCTTC
TRBV2	TRBJ2-2	.	.	CASMEPGELFF	TGTGCCAGCATGGAGCCCGGGGAGCTGTTTTTT
TRBV6-1	TRBJ2-7	few	.	CASSEGWAGWHF	TGTGCCAGCAGTGAAGGTTGGGCAGGGTGGCATTTC
TRBV12-3/TRBV12-4	TRBJ1-2	.	.	CASSRSGLDGYTF	TGTGCCAGCAGTAGGTCAGGGTTGGATGGCTACACCTTC
TRBV11-3	TRBJ2-7	.	TRBD1	CASSLDGTGFYEQYF	TGTGCCAGCAGCTTAGATGGGACAGGGTTCTACGAGCAGTACTTC